This T cell receptor (beta chain) stems from a study of T-cell memory formation after mild COVID-19. The wider study: Clustering of TCRs was largely donor specific. Overall study findings and caveats: Second-wave clones reaching peak frequency on day 37 lacked confirmed SARS-CoV-2 specificity.

After 5'RACE with constant-segment primers, TCR alpha and TCR beta cDNA libraries carrying sample barcodes and UMIs were obtained. TCRdb reanalysed the 5' RACE reads using MiXCR and keeps one entry per CDR3 protein. Altogether around 370,000 distinct CDR3 sequences are present, more than 20% being singletons, with the ten largest covering 12%. In the case of this clonotype: Its antigen is still unknown.

Per germline, CDR1 KGHSY and CDR2 FQNENV. The V end lost 4 bases, the J end lost 7 bases, and 17 bases lay between the germline ends. The CDR3 runs 15 residues. The clonotype originates from an adult woman who had mild COVID-19 (a few samples of this study predate the infection). Cell type and time point are not known. Specimen: PBMCs or a T cell subset sorted from them (not recorded which). The gene calls are TRBV16 and TRBJ2-1, with D perhaps matching TRBD2 (5 bases). The CDR3 DNA sequence: TGTGCCAGCAGCCTGCGTAGAGGGTCTGGGAATGAGCAGTTCTTC. Translating gives CASSLRRGSGNEQFF. The variable domain in full, completed from reference TRBV16 and TRBJ2-1, reads GEEVAQTPKHLVRGEGQKAKLYCAPIKGHSYVFWYQQVLKNEFKFLISFQNENVFDETGMPKERFSAKCLPNSPCSLEIQATKLEDSAVYFCASSLRRGSGNEQFFGPGTRLTVL.